This TCR beta chain was observed in a study of blood T cells in healthy people across ages. Overall study findings and caveats: Diversity figures based on one million T cells were deemed too low. In long-lived donors, naive CD4+ cell counts and diversity exceeded those of aged donors.

CDR3 length: 15 amino acids. Germline V gene sequence: CDR1 SGHKS, CDR2 YYEKEE (reference sequence). The V and J ends lost 3 bases and 11 bases, in that order; junction bases with no gene match: 16. Each sample gave at least 6.5 million isolated PBMCs. As for this clonotype: Its antigen remains unknown.

The second PCR ran roughly 7 to 11 cycles with a sample-barcoded 5' primer and J-beta primers. The template-switch adaptor was a 5' adaptor with 12 random nucleotides. It tagged each cDNA molecule. TCRdb passed the 5' RACE reads through MiXCR, listing each CDR3 protein once. The sample has 780,000 or so distinct CDR3 sequences; around three fifths are singletons. This chain joins TRBV5-5 and TRBJ2-5, with 7 bases lining up with TRBD1. The sequencing sample was made of blood. The source of this sequence is a man in his forties in good health. Written as DNA, the CDR3 is TGTGCCAGCAGCTCGGGCGACAGGGAGTTTTGGGAGCAGTACTTC. This encodes CASSSGDREFWEQYF. Filled out from reference TRBV5-5 and TRBJ2-5, the complete variable domain reads DAGVTQSPTHLIKTRGQQVTLRCSPISGHKSVSWYQQVLGQGPQFIFQYYEKEERGRGNFPDRFSARQFPNYSSELNVNALLLGDSALYLCASSSGDREFWEQYFGPGTRLLVL.